The 31 T cell receptor beta chains presented below share a single source sample, sequenced in a study of shared clonotypes between healthy human individuals. The data were produced by immunoSEQ multiplex PCR, yet TCRdb's version contains in-frame clones alone and is incomplete. This table has 640,000 or so clones, about 78% appearing once. Material: memory CD4+ T cells sorted from blood. Subset defined: CD45RA-negative fraction. These receptors were taken from a woman aged 25 to 39 in good health.

This clone was seen only a few times. This chain links TRBV7-2 with TRBJ1-2; 9 nucleotides agree with TRBD1. The CDR3 length is 16 residues. Germline assignment: CDR1 SGHTA and CDR2 FQGNSA. Trimming cost V 5 bases and J 4 bases; bases outside gene matches: 11. The CDR3 nucleotides are TGTGCCAGCAGCCCCTACTCCACAGGGGGCGCCTATGGCTACACCTTC. This translates into CASSPYSTGGAYGYTF.

The CDR3: CASHREVVNTEAFF. Written as DNA, the CDR3 is TGTGCCAGCCATCGGGAAGTCGTGAACACTGAAGCTTTCTTT. The V call is TRBV2, the J call TRBJ1-1, with D hard to call. This CDR3 is built from 14 residues. Trimming removed 8 bases at V and 0 bases at J, with 13 bases between. Germline CDR1 SNHLY, CDR2 FYNNEI.

The genes are TRBV28 and TRBJ1-3; TRBD1 agrees at 10 bases. The CDR3 sequence is 16 residues long. Per the germline V gene, CDR1 is MDHEN and CDR2 is SYDVKM. The V segment lost 8 bases and the J segment 4 bases; nucleotides outside the gene matches: 11. CDR3 region: CASLTLTGGGGNTIYF. The DNA for the CDR3 is TGTGCCAGCCTTACATTGACAGGGGGCGGCGGAAACACCATATATTTT.

The chain has TRBV5-1 and TRBJ2-1, with D uncertain. Germline CDR1 is SGHRS and CDR2 is YFSETQ. V lost 0 bases, J lost 0 bases, and 10 bases lay in between. The CDR3 has 16 residues. The CDR3 DNA follows: TGCGCCAGCAGCTTGGACAGCCGGAGCTCCTACAATGAGCAGTTCTTC. It translates to CASSLDSRSSYNEQFF.

The chain combines TRBV10-1 with TRBJ1-1; 9 bases fit TRBD1. Germline V lookup: CDR1 WNHNN, CDR2 SYGVQD (reference sequence). The ends lost 6 bases at V and 5 bases at J; junction bases unmatched: 7. This CDR3 region has 14 residues. The CDR3 DNA follows: TGCGCCAGCAGATCGGGACAGGGAGGAACTGAAGCTTTCTTT. Its protein is CASRSGQGGTEAFF.

This clone has a handful of counts. The sample holds other DNA sequences that translate to the same CDR3. The chain employs TRBV28 and TRBJ1-3, with a possible D match to TRBD1 (6 bases). Between the trimmed V and J ends, which lost 4 bases and 4 bases, there was a span of 8 bases. This CDR3 region has 13 residues. Germline V lookup: CDR1 MDHEN, CDR2 SYDVKM. This CDR3 reads CASSSGVGNTIYF. Written as DNA, the CDR3 is TGTGCCAGCAGTTCAGGGGTAGGAAACACCATATATTTT.

The chain has TRBV27 and TRBJ2-7; 8 nucleotides align to TRBD2. J gave up 2 bases and V 10 bases, and 16 bases lay outside the gene matches. Germline assignment: CDR1 MNHEY and CDR2 SMNVEV (reference sequence). The CDR3 runs to 16 residues. This CDR3 is CANRTLAGTPTYEQYF. CDR3 coding DNA: TGTGCCAACCGGACCTTAGCGGGAACGCCTACCTACGAGCAGTACTTC.

This clone was detected only a few times. The chain combines TRBV6-4 with TRBJ2-7, with D uncertain. Trimming took 8 bases from V and 1 from J, leaving 0 bases between them. CDR3 length: 9 amino acids. CDR1 and CDR2 from the germline V gene are MRHNA and SNTAGT. The chain's CDR3 is CASSYEQYF. In DNA, the CDR3 is TGTGCCAGCTCCTACGAGCAGTACTTC.

The gene calls are TRBV5-8 and TRBJ2-3; D gene unclear. Deletions cut 0 bases from V and 2 bases from J, with 7 bases between. The CDR3 totals 14 residues. Germline V lookup: CDR1 SGHTS, CDR2 YDEGEE. CDR3 sequence: CASSLAPYTDTQYF. In DNA, the CDR3 is TGTGCCAGCAGCTTGGCGCCCTACACAGATACGCAGTATTTT.

A word on this clone: The junction departs from germline at one end; a sequencing error may be responsible. The chain employs TRBV28 and TRBJ2-7; D possibly corresponds to TRBD1 (5 bases). There are 11 residues in the CDR3. The V gene's germline CDR1 is MDHEN and CDR2 SYDVKM. The CDR3 spells CASSLGGKGHF. CDR3 bases: TGTGCCAGCAGTTTGGGCGGAAAGGGGCACTTC.

The chain joins TRBV7-3 to TRBJ2-3; a possible D gene is TRBD1 (5 bases). Per germline, CDR1 SGHTA and CDR2 FQGTGA. V was shortened by 4 bases and J by 0 bases, with 11 bases between the two germline ends. There are 15 residues in the CDR3. The CDR3 region is CASSSQVFSTDTQYF. The CDR3 DNA sequence: TGTGCCAGCAGCTCACAGGTCTTTAGCACAGATACGCAGTATTTT.

V gene TRBV7-6 combines with J gene TRBJ2-7; 13 nucleotides agree with TRBD2. CDR1 and CDR2 (germline): SGHVS, FNYEAQ. Unmatched junction bases numbered 6, after V lost 1 base and J lost 6 bases. This CDR3 has 16 residues. CDR3 DNA: TGTGCCAGCAGCTTAGAGGGGACTAGCGGGGCGGGCGAGCAGTACTTC. Amino acids: CASSLEGTSGAGEQYF.

This clone turned up a few times. The rearrangement uses TRBV19 and TRBJ1-1; 7 nucleotides line up with TRBD1. Germline trimming cut 5 bases from V and 4 bases from J; bases unmatched to any gene: 4. Germline CDR1 and CDR2: LNHDA and SQIVND (reference sequence). The CDR3 loop spans 13 amino acids. CDR3 residues: CASSLAGGTEAFF. CDR3 coding DNA: TGTGCCAGTAGTTTGGCAGGGGGCACTGAAGCTTTCTTT. Combining the CDR3 with reference TRBV19 and TRBJ1-1 gives the whole variable domain DGGITQSPKYLFRKEGQNVTLSCEQNLNHDAMYWYRQDPGQGLRLIYYSQIVNDFQKGDIAEGYSVSREKKESFPLTVTSAQKNPTAFYLCASSLAGGTEAFFGQGTRLTVV.

In its sample, this clone was seen a few times. The chain recombines TRBV7-2 with TRBJ1-1; maybe TRBD1 (5 bases). V was trimmed by 3 bases and J by 3 bases, leaving 11 bases between them. Germline CDR1 reads SGHTA; CDR2 reads FQGNSA. The CDR3 covers 14 residues. The CDR3 DNA reads as TGTGCCAGCAGCTTGGGGCCGGGACACACTGAAGCTTTCTTT. Translated: CASSLGPGHTEAFF.

This clone turned up a few times. The chain uses TRBV11-2 and TRBJ1-3, with D hard to call. The V gene's germline CDR1 is SGHAT and CDR2 FQNNGV. The CDR3 is 15 residues long. Trimming removed 1 base from V and 7 bases from J, with 14 bases in between. CDR3 residues: CASSLGGITGNTIYF. DNA for the CDR3: TGTGCCAGCAGCTTAGGTGGGATTACCGGGAACACCATATATTTT.

A few counts support this clone. The chain is built from TRBV7-9 and TRBJ2-7; 7 bases fit TRBD2. J lost 5 bases, V lost 5 bases, and 9 bases had no gene match. Germline V CDR1 and CDR2: SEHNR, FQNEAQ (reference sequence). CDR3 size: 14 residues. The CDR3 DNA reads as TGTGCCAGCAGCAGAAGCGGGGCCTGGAACGAGCAGTACTTC. It is translated as CASSRSGAWNEQYF. The full variable domain, its missing parts supplied by reference TRBV7-9 and TRBJ2-7, is DTGVSQNPRHKITKRGQNVTFRCDPISEHNRLYWYRQTLGQGPEFLTYFQNEAQLEKSRLLSDRFSAERPKGSFSTLEIQRTEQGDSAMYLCASSRSGAWNEQYFGPGTRLTVT.

This clone was picked up many times. The V and J genes are TRBV7-9 and TRBJ2-5; TRBD1 matches 7 bases. V was clipped by 2 bases and J by 5 bases; unmatched bases: 2. The CDR3 extends over 13 amino acids. Germline V CDR1 and CDR2: SEHNR, FQNEAQ (reference sequence). Here the CDR3 reads CASSLMTGETQYF. CDR3 sequence (DNA): TGTGCCAGCAGCTTAATGACAGGGGAGACCCAGTACTTC.

This clone was recorded once. Other nucleotide sequences from this sample produce the same CDR3. Written as DNA, the CDR3 is TGCGCCAGCAGCAAAGGACAGGGCTACGAGCAGTACTTC. It codes for CASSKGQGYEQYF. V and J are TRBV5-1 and TRBJ2-7; 8 nucleotides align to TRBD1. CDR1 and CDR2 from the germline V gene are SGHRS and YFSETQ. The CDR3 contains 13 residues. Trimming cost V 4 bases and J 3 bases; bases outside gene matches: 3.

The chain combines TRBV6-1 with TRBJ2-7, with 8 bases identical to TRBD1. The ends lost 6 bases at V and 3 bases at J; junction bases unmatched: 4. This CDR3 contains 13 residues. Looked up from germline, CDR1 is MNHNS and CDR2 is SASEGT. As DNA, the CDR3 is TGTGCCAGCAGGAGGACAGGGATCTACGAGCAGTACTTC. It encodes CASRRTGIYEQYF.

The V gene is TRBV29-1, the J gene TRBJ2-1, with 9 bases fitting TRBD2. V lost 1 base and J lost 9; bases outside the gene matches: 13. The CDR3 runs to 16 residues. The germline gives CDR1 SQVTM, CDR2 ANQGSEA. The CDR3 spells CSVEGTSENLWGEQFF. As DNA, the CDR3 is TGCAGCGTTGAAGGGACTAGCGAGAACCTATGGGGTGAGCAGTTCTTC.

About this clone: The same CDR3 arises from other DNA sequences in this sample as well. The V gene is TRBV5-1, the J gene TRBJ2-7; TRBD1 might be the D (7 bases). The CDR3 consists of 14 residues. Germline-derived CDR1 and CDR2 are SGHRS and YFSETQ. Deletions cut 1 base from V and 0 bases from J, with 8 bases between. The CDR3, as DNA: TGCGCCAGCAGCTTGCAGGGGGGCTCCTACGAGCAGTACTTC. Its translation: CASSLQGGSYEQYF.

V is TRBV19 and J is TRBJ1-5; D not certain. This CDR3 contains 14 residues. Trimming took off 5 bases at V and 4 bases at J, with 12 bases between the two ends. Germline CDR1 reads LNHDA; CDR2 reads SQIVND (reference sequence). The CDR3 reads CASSLRRGNQPQHF. The CDR3 DNA reads as TGTGCCAGTAGTCTCAGGAGAGGGAATCAGCCCCAGCATTTT.

This clone was counted at least ten times. This chain connects TRBV19 to TRBJ1-1, with TRBD1 as a possible D gene (6 bases). Trimming stripped 7 bases from V and 7 bases from J, with 13 bases between. This CDR3 region has 12 residues. The germline CDR1 and CDR2 sequences are LNHDA and SQIVND (reference sequence). The CDR3 bases are TGTGCCAGTACCAAGACAGGCTATGAAGCTTTCTTT. Amino acid sequence: CASTKTGYEAFF. Full variable domain (remainder filled in from reference TRBV19 and TRBJ1-1): DGGITQSPKYLFRKEGQNVTLSCEQNLNHDAMYWYRQDPGQGLRLIYYSQIVNDFQKGDIAEGYSVSREKKESFPLTVTSAQKNPTAFYLCASTKTGYEAFFGQGTRLTVV.

This clone turned up a few times. The chain links TRBV5-1 to TRBJ1-5, with a weak D call TRBD1 (6 bases). V lost 5 bases to trimming and J lost 5 bases, with 14 bases between them. The germline V gene has CDR1 SGHRS and CDR2 YFSETQ. This CDR3 comprises 14 residues. The CDR3 region has the DNA TGCGCCAGCAGGGGGGACATAGGATATCAGCCCCAGCATTTT. It specifies CASRGDIGYQPQHF.

This clone has a single count. The rearrangement links TRBV21-1 to TRBJ2-7; no DNA check was done on the table's D call, TRBD1. TRBV21-1 is a documented pseudogene. The CDR3 is made up of 14 amino acids. CDR3 coding DNA: TGTGCCAGCAGCACCCAACAGGGATCCTACGAGCAGTACTTC. As protein: CASSTQQGSYEQYF.

The rearrangement uses TRBV11-2 and TRBJ2-7, with D maybe TRBD2 (5 bases). Trimming shortened V by 1 base and J by 2 bases, and 12 bases separated the two germline ends. CDR1 is SGHAT and CDR2 is FQNNGV in the germline V gene. This CDR3 contains 15 residues. The CDR3: CASSLGTGVTYEQYF. CDR3 DNA sequence: TGTGCCAGCAGCTTAGGGACTGGGGTGACCTACGAGCAGTACTTC.

The chain uses TRBV19 and TRBJ2-7; no definite D call. V was trimmed by 4 bases and J by 3 bases, leaving 16 bases between them. This CDR3 has 15 residues. Germline V gives CDR1 LNHDA, CDR2 SQIVND (reference sequence). CDR3 in amino acids: CASSTLGGGFYEQYF. The CDR3 nucleotides read TGTGCCAGTAGTACCCTAGGCGGTGGGTTCTACGAGCAGTACTTC.

The chain is built from TRBV6-1 and TRBJ1-1; D call uncertain. The CDR3 extends over 13 amino acids. With 7 bases removed from V and 0 bases from J, the gap between germline ends came to 9 bases. CDR1 MNHNS and CDR2 SASEGT come from the germline V gene. DNA of the CDR3: TGTGCCAGCACAGCGTTTTTGAACACTGAAGCTTTCTTT. It specifies CASTAFLNTEAFF.

The chain recombines TRBV18 with TRBJ2-7; D might be TRBD1 (6 bases). CDR1 and CDR2 (germline): KGHSH, LQKENI. This CDR3 spans 14 amino acids. V was shortened by 5 bases and J by 1 base, with 12 bases between the two germline ends. The CDR3 region has the DNA TGTGCCAGCTCATCGGACAGTGTATCCTACGAGCAGTACTTC. This encodes CASSSDSVSYEQYF.

J is TRBJ2-7 and V is TRBV5-8, with D unclear. The germline CDR1 and CDR2 sequences are SGHTS and YDEGEE. This CDR3 comprises 13 residues. Deletions cut 1 base from V and 13 bases from J, with 18 bases between. The CDR3 sequence: CASSLFGHQVSYF. The CDR3 DNA reads as TGTGCCAGCAGCTTGTTCGGTCATCAGGTCTCATACTTC.

V gene TRBV10-3 combines with J gene TRBJ2-5; no reliable D call. There are 12 residues in the CDR3. Germline values: CDR1 ENHRY, CDR2 SYGVKD. The germline V and J ends were trimmed by 6 bases and 0 bases, with 5 bases remaining between them. Written as DNA, the CDR3 is TGTGCCATCAGGAGCGACCAAGAGACCCAGTACTTC. Protein: CAIRSDQETQYF.